These T cell receptor beta chains were read from a single sample in a study of cytomegalovirus exposure and HLA in healthy donors. The assay was immunoSEQ multiplex PCR, and TCRdb's table has in-frame clones only and misses some. The table shows approximately 190,000 clones, with roughly 81% occurring only once. Sequenced material: PBMCs. These receptors came from a woman aged 25 to 39 in good health and CMV-seropositive. CDR3s include the opening cysteine and the closing phenylalanine or tryptophan. The D gene is left open where the match is weak. Size values are once, few and many counts, or a class for expanded clones, and some rows have none.

>TRBV19|-|-|TRBJ1-6
TGTGCCAGTAGTATACCCCAGGGCCCACTCCACTTT
CASSIPQGPLHF
>TRBV2|-|TRBD1|TRBJ2-7
TGTGCCAGCAGGGGATTCCCGGGACAGGGCACCTACGAGCAGTACTTC
CASRGFPGQGTYEQYF
>TRBV5-4|-|TRBD2|TRBJ2-7
TGTGCCAGCAGCTTGGAAGGCGGGGGGGCCTACGAGCAGTACTTC
CASSLEGGGAYEQYF
>TRBV19|-|-|TRBJ1-2
TGTGCCAGTAGTATAGCAGGGGATAACTATGGCTACACCTTC
CASSIAGDNYGYTF
>TRBV10-3|-|-|TRBJ1-1
TGTGCCATCAGGGCGGCGGGCTTCGTGGACACTGAAGCTTTCTTT
CAIRAAGFVDTEAFF
>TRBV9|-|-|TRBJ2-5
TGTGCCAGCAGCTTATCGCCGCTCGGGAAGACCCAGTACTTC
CASSLSPLGKTQYF
>TRBV12-5|-|TRBD2|TRBJ2-3
TGTGCTAGTGGCCCCGGGAGGACAGATACGCAGTATTTT
CASGPGRTDTQYF
>TRBV28|few|-|TRBJ1-2
TGTGCCAGCAGCCCCGGAGGACGAGGAGACTATGGCTACACCTTC
CASSPGGRGDYGYTF
>TRBV6-5|-|TRBD2|TRBJ2-7
TGTGCCAGCAGTCGGACTAGCGGGAGAACGAGCGAGCAGTACTTC
CASSRTSGRTSEQYF
>TRBV2|-|TRBD1|TRBJ1-6
TGTGCCAGCAGTGCGACAGGGTACAATTCACCCCTCCACTTT
CASSATGYNSPLHF
>TRBV4-2|few|TRBD1|TRBJ1-2
TGTGCCAGCAGCCAACTACAGGGGCCCCTCCCGTATGGCTACACCTTC
CASSQLQGPLPYGYTF
>TRBV12-5|-|-|TRBJ1-1
TGTGCTAGTGGTACTACCGCGGGTCGGACTGAAGCTTTCTTT
CASGTTAGRTEAFF
>TRBV29-1|-|TRBD1|TRBJ1-2
TGCAGCGTCCCGGGACAGGGAAACTATGGCTACACCTTC
CSVPGQGNYGYTF
>TRBV11-2|-|-|TRBJ2-7
TGTGCCAGCAGCTTAGGTCGGCAGGGAGGTCACGAGCAGTACTTC
CASSLGRQGGHEQYF
>TRBV5-8|few|TRBD2|TRBJ2-1
TGTGCTTCCACTGGGAGGGAGAGGAACAATGAGCAGTTCTTC
CASTGRERNNEQFF
>TRBV4-3|-|TRBD1|TRBJ2-7
TGCGCCAGCAGCCTCTCTTTGGGGACAGGGAACTACGAGCAGTACTTC
CASSLSLGTGNYEQYF
>TRBV7-2|once|-|TRBJ2-7
TGTGCCAGCAGCGCGCTCGACTACGAGCAGTACTTC
CASSALDYEQYF
>TRBV7-2|few|-|TRBJ1-2
TGTGCCAGCAGCTTACTTGGGCAACAGGCCCGGCGCTACACCTTC
CASSLLGQQARRYTF
>TRBV9|few|TRBD1|TRBJ1-1
TGTGCCAGCAGTATGGACAGGGGGACTGAAGCTTTCTTT
CASSMDRGTEAFF
>TRBV4-1|-|-|TRBJ1-4
TGCGCCAGCAGCCTCGCGGGCAGCTATAATGAAAAACTGTTTTTT
CASSLAGSYNEKLFF
>TRBV7-9|once|-|TRBJ2-5
TGTGCCAGCAACGCCGCGGAAGACTTGTACCAAGAGACCCAGTACTTC
CASNAAEDLYQETQYF
>TRBV29-1|-|-|TRBJ1-1
TGCGGAGGGGTCGGGAGAGCTTTCTTT
CGGVGRAFF
>TRBV18|once|-|TRBJ1-5
TGTGCCAGCTCACCTCAGACAGGTAGCAATCAGCCCCAGCATTTT
CASSPQTGSNQPQHF
>TRBV5-1|-|-|TRBJ2-3
TGCGCCAGCAGCTTGGGAACAGGGACAGATACGCAGTATTTT
CASSLGTGTDTQYF
>TRBV5-1|-|-|TRBJ2-5
TGCGCCAGCAGCTTGGCCTCGACGGGGGAAGAGACCCAGTACTTC
CASSLASTGEETQYF
>TRBV4-3|-|TRBD1|TRBJ1-4
TGCGCCAGCAGCCAAGAACCGGGACAGGGGTCCCCGCGGAATGAAAAACTGTTTTTT
CASSQEPGQGSPRNEKLFF
>TRBV7-2|-|-|TRBJ2-3
TGTGCCAGCAGCCGGGGGGCCGCAGATACGCAGTATTTT
CASSRGAADTQYF
>TRBV19|-|TRBD1|TRBJ1-3
TGTGCCAGTAGTATGGGACAGGTCTCTGGAAACACCATATATTTT
CASSMGQVSGNTIYF
>TRBV11-1|-|TRBD1|TRBJ2-1
TGTGCCAGCAGCTTACCGCGACAGGGGGCGACGAATGAGCAGTTCTTC
CASSLPRQGATNEQFF
>TRBV6-5|-|-|TRBJ2-7
TGTGCCAGCAGTAGAACCCCCGCAGCCTACGAGCAGTACTTC
CASSRTPAAYEQYF
>TRBV28|-|-|TRBJ1-2
TGTGCCAGCAGTTTTATGGGGAGGGGCTACACCTTC
CASSFMGRGYTF
>TRBV5-1|once|-|TRBJ2-7
TGCGCCAGCAGCTTGGTGGGCCCCTACGAGCAGTACTTC
CASSLVGPYEQYF
>TRBV19|-|TRBD1|TRBJ1-1
TGTGCCAGTAGGATACAGGGGGCAAACACTGAAGCTTTCTTT
CASRIQGANTEAFF
>TRBV2|once|-|TRBJ1-2
TGTGCCACTCAGCCTCCCGGGAACTATGGCTACACCTTC
CATQPPGNYGYTF
>TRBV7-2|-|-|TRBJ2-7
TGTGCCAGCAGCTTACGACAGCCCTACGAGCAGTACTTC
CASSLRQPYEQYF
>TRBV28|-|-|TRBJ2-7
TGTGCCAGCAGCCTAGAGAGGGGGTACGAGCAGTACTTC
CASSLERGYEQYF
>TRBV30|-|TRBD1|TRBJ2-7
TGTGCCTGCAGGGGGACCTACGAGCAGTACTTC
CACRGTYEQYF
>TRBV2|-|TRBD1|TRBJ1-1
TGTGCCAGCAGCCCCGGACAGGTGAACACTGAAGCTTTCTTT
CASSPGQVNTEAFF
>TRBV25-1|-|TRBD1|TRBJ2-7
TGTGCCAGCAGTTCGGCAGGACAGGGATCCTACGAGCAGTACTTC
CASSSAGQGSYEQYF
>TRBV18|-|TRBD1|TRBJ2-7
TGTGCCAGCTCACCGGACGACAGGGCTGAGTACTTC
CASSPDDRAEYF
>TRBV28|few|-|TRBJ1-2
TGTGCCAGCAGACGGGACACTAACTATGGCTACACCTTC
CASRRDTNYGYTF
>TRBV5-1|-|TRBD2|TRBJ2-7
TGCGCCAGCAGCTTTCGGACTAGCGACACCTACGAGCAGTACTTC
CASSFRTSDTYEQYF
>TRBV30|-|TRBD1|TRBJ1-5
TGTGCCTGGAGTGCGGGACAGTCTCAGCCCCAGCATTTT
CAWSAGQSQPQHF
>TRBV18|-|TRBD1|TRBJ1-5
TGTGCCAGCTCACGGGACAGGGGGTACCAGCCCCAGCATTTT
CASSRDRGYQPQHF
>TRBV27|-|TRBD1|TRBJ1-4
TGTGCCAGCAGTCTCAGACAGGGCCAGGGAAAACTGTTTTTT
CASSLRQGQGKLFF
>TRBV20-1|once|-|TRBJ1-1
TGCAGTGCTAGAGGGGGGGCTGAAGCTTTCTTT
CSARGGAEAFF